A single sample is the source of the 4 T cell receptor beta chains below, sequenced in a study of T cell changes during pregnancy in multiple sclerosis. Data came from immunoSEQ multiplex PCR; TCRdb stores just in-frame clones and leaves some out. The profile shows tens of thousands of clones, around 90% of them singletons. The sample here was CD4+ T cells from peripheral blood mononuclear cells, taken in the second trimester of pregnancy. These receptor sequences come from a female donor with multiple sclerosis, enrolled in a pregnancy study.

The CDR3 loop is CAISESQGLYQHF. The CDR3 DNA follows: TGTGCCATCAGTGAGTCCCAGGGGTTATACCAGCATTTT. The rearrangement joins TRBV10-3 to TRBJ1-5; D might be TRBD1 (6 bases). The germline gives CDR1 ENHRY, CDR2 SYGVKD. The CDR3 runs to 13 residues. The V gene lost 0 bases and the J gene lost 12 bases, with 12 bases spanning the gap.

The genes are TRBV4-2 and TRBJ1-2; D is undetermined. V was cut by 1 base and J by 4 bases, with 13 bases left in between. Germline CDR1 and CDR2: LGHNA and YNFKEQ. This CDR3 spans 15 amino acids. CDR3 DNA sequence: TGTGCCAGCAGCCAAGGGGCGGGCAGCTCCTATGGCTACACCTTC. Encoded protein: CASSQGAGSSYGYTF.

This clone was counted a single time. This rearrangement joins TRBV14 to TRBJ2-7, with D unresolved. Trimming cost V 0 bases and J 3 bases, with 6 bases left between them. This CDR3 region has 13 residues. Germline V lookup: CDR1 SGHDN, CDR2 FVKESK. As DNA, the CDR3 is TGTGCCAGCAGCCAAGACCTCCTCTACGAGCAGTACTTC. This sequence encodes CASSQDLLYEQYF.

This clone was observed a single time. This sequence joins TRBV6-5 and TRBJ2-7, with 9 bases lining up with TRBD1. V lost 5 bases, J lost 2 bases, and 7 bases stayed unmatched. CDR1 and CDR2 from the germline V gene are MNHEY and SVGAGI. This CDR3 comprises 15 residues. The CDR3 coding sequence is TGTGCCAGCAGTCTTTCGACAGGGGGTCCCTACGAGCAGTACTTC. This translates into CASSLSTGGPYEQYF.